This T cell receptor (beta chain) appears in the sequencing data of a study of cytomegalovirus exposure and HLA in healthy donors. About the study: The same platform was used for the roughly 120 validation repertoires as for the 650 to 800 first-cohort repertoires, as reported in a later analysis. Notes on the study in general: A few chains linked to CMV were shown in vitro to be specific for CMV antigens. In a later analysis, first-cohort TCR clusters were found to tend to co-occur in the 90 to 150 validation repertoires. A list of 150 to 200 TCR beta chains associated with cytomegalovirus was given.

TCRdb's copy holds only in-frame clones and misses some; the assay was immunoSEQ multiplex PCR. The sample records about 280,000 clones, roughly 90% being singletons. With 1 base removed from V and 1 base from J, the gap between germline ends came to 14 bases. The CDR3 has 18 amino acids. Germline V lookup: CDR1 LGHNA, CDR2 YSLEER. This clone was seen ten or more times. The target antigen is unknown. The clonotype was recovered from a woman aged 18-29 years in good health and CMV-seronegative. The chain employs TRBV4-3 and TRBJ2-6, with a weak D call TRBD1 (5 bases). Source material: PBMCs. The CDR3 region has the DNA TGCGCCAGCAGCCAAGCCACAGGTGGTTTATCTGGGGCCAACGTCCTGACTTTC. Translation: CASSQATGGLSGANVLTF.